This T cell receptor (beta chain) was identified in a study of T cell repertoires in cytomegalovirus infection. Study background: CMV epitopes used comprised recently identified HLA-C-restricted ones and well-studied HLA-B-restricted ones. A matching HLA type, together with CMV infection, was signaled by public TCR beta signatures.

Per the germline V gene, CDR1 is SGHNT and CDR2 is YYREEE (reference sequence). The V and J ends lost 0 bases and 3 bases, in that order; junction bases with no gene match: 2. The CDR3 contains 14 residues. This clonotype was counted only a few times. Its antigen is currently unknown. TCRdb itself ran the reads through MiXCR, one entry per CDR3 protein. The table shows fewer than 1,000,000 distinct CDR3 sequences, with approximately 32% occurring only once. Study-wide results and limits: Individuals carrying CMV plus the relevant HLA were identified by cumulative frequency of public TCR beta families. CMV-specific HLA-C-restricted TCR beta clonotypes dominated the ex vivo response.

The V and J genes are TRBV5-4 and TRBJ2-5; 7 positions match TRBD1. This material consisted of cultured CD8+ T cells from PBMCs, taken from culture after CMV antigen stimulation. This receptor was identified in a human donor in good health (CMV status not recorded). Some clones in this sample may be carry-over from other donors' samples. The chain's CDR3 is CASSLDRGKETQYF. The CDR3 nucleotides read TGTGCCAGCAGCTTGGACAGGGGAAAAGAGACCCAGTACTTC.